Listed below are T cell receptor beta chains from one sample, sequenced in a study of neurological immune-mediated disorders. TCRdb fed the 5' RACE reads into MiXCR, producing one record per CDR3 protein. The repertoire includes approximately 65,000 distinct CDR3 sequences, approximately 4.1% of them detected once, and 2.6% sits in the top ten. Material for sequencing was PBMCs. These receptors were taken from a man between 50 and 59 years old with multiple sclerosis. Both conserved end residues are part of each CDR3. A D gene is named only where the DNA matches it firmly. Clone size is stated in some rows and not others, as once, few, many or a class when expanded.

size	J	D	V	CDR3	DNA
many	TRBJ2-5	NA	TRBV5-1	CASSSLETLETQYF	TGCGCCAGCAGCTCGCTAGAGACGCTGGAGACCCAGTACTTC
many	TRBJ1-5	NA	TRBV7-2	CASSLDGSRQPQHF	TGTGCCAGCAGCTTAGATGGGTCACGCCAGCCCCAGCATTTT
many	TRBJ1-1	TRBD1	TRBV5-1	CASSKGQKNTEAFF	TGCGCCAGCAGCAAGGGACAGAAGAACACTGAAGCTTTCTTT
many	TRBJ1-1	NA	TRBV4-3	CASSPRGVLNTEAFF	TGCGCCAGCAGCCCCCGGGGGGTGCTGAACACTGAAGCTTTCTTT
many	TRBJ1-6	NA	TRBV11-2	CASSLHNNSPLNF	TGTGCCAGCAGCTTGCATAATAATTCACCCCTCAACTTT
many	TRBJ1-1	NA	TRBV27	CASSLVWGITEAFF	TGTGCCAGCAGTTTAGTGTGGGGGATCACTGAAGCTTTCTTT
many	TRBJ1-4	NA	TRBV7-8	CASSLETAATNEKLFF	TGTGCCAGCAGCTTAGAAACCGCCGCAACTAATGAAAAACTGTTTTTT
many	TRBJ2-2	TRBD2	TRBV7-8	CASTTGGGLAGWTGELFF	TGTGCCAGCACCACCGGAGGGGGACTAGCGGGCTGGACCGGGGAGCTGTTTTTT
many	TRBJ2-3	TRBD2	TRBV20-1	CSARLAGGFTDTQYF	TGCAGTGCTAGACTAGCGGGGGGTTTCACAGATACGCAGTATTTT
many	TRBJ1-4	NA	TRBV20-1	CSARVGARTNEKLFF	TGCAGTGCTAGAGTGGGGGCTCGGACTAATGAAAAACTGTTTTTT
many	TRBJ1-4	NA	TRBV20-1	CSARDLGRDEKLFF	TGCAGTGCTAGAGATCTCGGGCGGGATGAAAAACTGTTTTTT
many	TRBJ2-5	TRBD2	TRBV5-1	CASSATLAGGKTQYF	TGCGCCAGCAGCGCCACGCTAGCGGGGGGTAAGACCCAGTACTTC
many	TRBJ1-2	NA	TRBV20-1	CSASRGYGYTF	TGCAGTGCTAGTCGAGGGTATGGCTACACCTTC
many	TRBJ2-6	NA	TRBV7-9	CASSLYSSGANVLTF	TGTGCCAGCAGCTTATACAGCTCTGGGGCCAACGTCCTGACTTTC
many	TRBJ2-7	TRBD2	TRBV27	CASSLGGGGLYEQYF	TGTGCCAGCAGTTTAGGCGGCGGGGGGTTATACGAGCAGTACTTC
many	TRBJ2-2	TRBD1	TRBV5-6	CASRYAGTGNTGELFF	TGTGCCAGCAGATACGCCGGGACAGGGAACACCGGGGAGCTGTTTTTT
many	TRBJ1-2	NA	TRBV25-1	CASSPRQLGGYTF	TGTGCCAGCAGTCCTCGGCAGTTGGGAGGCTACACCTTC
NA	TRBJ2-6	NA	TRBV13	CASSSDLPGAKVLTF	TGTGCCAGCAGCTCGGACCTCCCTGGGGCCAAAGTCCTGACTTTC
many	TRBJ1-1	TRBD1	TRBV5-1	CASSYLGQPNTEAFF	TGCGCCAGCAGCTATTTGGGACAGCCAAACACTGAAGCTTTCTTT
many	TRBJ1-4	TRBD1	TRBV11-2	CASSPRTGPQVNEKLFF	TGTGCCAGCAGCCCCCGGACAGGCCCCCAGGTTAATGAAAAACTGTTTTTT
many	TRBJ1-5	TRBD1	TRBV4-2	CASSQEYGQGGQPQHF	TGTGCCAGCAGCCAAGAGTACGGACAGGGCGGTCAGCCCCAGCATTTT
many	TRBJ1-2	TRBD1	TRBV6-5	CASSYKGQNYGYTF	TGTGCCAGCAGTTATAAGGGACAGAACTATGGCTACACCTTC
many	TRBJ2-3	NA	TRBV20-1	CSALPAGPTTDTQYF	TGCAGTGCTCTTCCCGCCGGGCCTACCACAGATACGCAGTATTTT
few	TRBJ1-5	TRBD1	TRBV7-9	CASSLGTGFYQPQHF	TGTGCCAGCAGCTTAGGGACAGGGTTCTATCAGCCCCAGCATTTT
many	TRBJ1-2	NA	TRBV12-3/TRBV12-4	CASSLRGFNYGYTF	TGTGCCAGCAGTTTACGGGGTTTTAACTATGGCTACACCTTC
many	TRBJ2-5	NA	TRBV6-5	CASRTFAGAQETQYF	TGTGCCAGCAGGACCTTTGCGGGGGCCCAAGAGACCCAGTACTTC
NA	TRBJ1-6	TRBD1	TRBV7-8	CASSFSGQAHSPLNF	TGTGCCAGCAGCTTCTCAGGACAGGCCCATTCACCCCTCAACTTT
many	TRBJ2-1	TRBD2	TRBV7-8	CASSLGVAGGDNEQFF	TGTGCCAGCAGCTTAGGGGTAGCGGGGGGCGATAATGAGCAGTTCTTC
many	TRBJ1-5	TRBD1	TRBV6-1	CASSARTGPVRNQPQHF	TGTGCCAGCAGTGCCCGGACAGGGCCAGTCCGCAATCAGCCCCAGCATTTT
many	TRBJ2-7	NA	TRBV11-2	CASSLDREQFGHEQYF	TGTGCCAGCAGCTTAGATCGTGAGCAATTCGGCCACGAGCAGTACTTC
few	TRBJ2-5	NA	TRBV27	CASTAFGRGAGETQYF	TGTGCCAGCACCGCCTTTGGCCGGGGGGCCGGGGAGACCCAGTACTTC
NA	TRBJ1-4	TRBD1	TRBV28	CASSPRTGFSVGEKLFF	TGTGCCAGCAGTCCGCGGACAGGGTTCTCGGTAGGGGAAAAACTGTTTTTT
NA	TRBJ1-3	NA	TRBV6-1	CASSDRGRGNTIYF	TGTGCCAGCAGTGACAGGGGTAGAGGAAACACCATATATTTT
few	TRBJ2-7	NA	TRBV5-5	CASSFSSYEQYF	TGTGCCAGCAGCTTTTCCTCCTACGAGCAGTACTTC
many	TRBJ1-2	TRBD1	TRBV5-1	CASSLGQGLIYGYTF	TGCGCCAGCAGCTTGGGACAGGGACTGATTTATGGCTACACCTTC
NA	TRBJ1-1	NA	TRBV4-3	CASSQDSMGSEAEAFF	TGCGCCAGCAGCCAAGACTCAATGGGCAGCGAAGCCGAAGCTTTCTTT
NA	TRBJ2-3	TRBD2	TRBV5-6	CASSFYGGDSTDTQYF	TGTGCCAGCAGCTTCTACGGGGGGGATAGCACAGATACGCAGTATTTT
many	TRBJ2-5	NA	TRBV5-1	CASSLLVSQETQYF	TGCGCCAGCAGCTTGTTGGTCAGCCAAGAGACCCAGTACTTC
many	TRBJ1-5	NA	TRBV27	CASSPPGQPQHF	TGTGCCAGCAGTCCCCCCGGGCAGCCCCAGCATTTT
many	TRBJ2-2	NA	TRBV7-9	CASSFTGKNTGELFF	TGTGCCAGCAGCTTTACAGGGAAAAACACCGGGGAGCTGTTTTTT
many	TRBJ2-2	NA	TRBV20-1	CSATSAGTGELFF	TGCAGTGCTACTAGCGCGGGCACCGGGGAGCTGTTTTTT